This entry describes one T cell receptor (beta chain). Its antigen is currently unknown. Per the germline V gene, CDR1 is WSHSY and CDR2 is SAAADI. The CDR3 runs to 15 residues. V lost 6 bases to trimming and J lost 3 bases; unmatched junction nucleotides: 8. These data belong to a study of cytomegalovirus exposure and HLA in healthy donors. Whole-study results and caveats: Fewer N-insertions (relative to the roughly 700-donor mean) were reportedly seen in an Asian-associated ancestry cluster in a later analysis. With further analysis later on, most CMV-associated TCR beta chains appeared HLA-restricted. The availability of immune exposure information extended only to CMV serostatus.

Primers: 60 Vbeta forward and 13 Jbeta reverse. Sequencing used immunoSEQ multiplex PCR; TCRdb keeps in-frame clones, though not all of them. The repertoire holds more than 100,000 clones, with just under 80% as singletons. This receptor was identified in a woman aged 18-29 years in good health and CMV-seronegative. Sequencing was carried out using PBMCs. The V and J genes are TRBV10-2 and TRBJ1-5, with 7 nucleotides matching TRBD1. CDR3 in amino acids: CASRTGTANNQPQHF. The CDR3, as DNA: TGCGCCAGCAGGACCGGGACAGCCAACAATCAGCCCCAGCATTTT.